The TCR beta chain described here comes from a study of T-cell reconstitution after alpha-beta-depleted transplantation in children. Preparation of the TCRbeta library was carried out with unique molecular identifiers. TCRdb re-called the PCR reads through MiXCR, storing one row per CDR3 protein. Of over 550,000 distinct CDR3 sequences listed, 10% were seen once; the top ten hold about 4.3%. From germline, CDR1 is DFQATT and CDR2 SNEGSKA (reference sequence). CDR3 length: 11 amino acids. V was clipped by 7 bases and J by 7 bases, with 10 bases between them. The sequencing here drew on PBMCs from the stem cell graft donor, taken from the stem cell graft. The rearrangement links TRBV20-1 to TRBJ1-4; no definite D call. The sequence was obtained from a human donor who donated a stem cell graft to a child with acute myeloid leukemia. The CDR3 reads CSGQEGEKLFF. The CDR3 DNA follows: TGCAGTGGGCAGGAAGGTGAAAAACTGTTTTTT.